The 4 T cell receptor beta chains below all came from one sample that was sequenced in a study of shared clonotypes between healthy human individuals. Sequenced by immunoSEQ multiplex PCR; TCRdb stores in-frame clones only, minus some. The table lists millions of clones, roughly 91% of them singletons. Selected positively for CCR7 and CD45RO-negative, naive CD8 cells excluded terminally differentiated effector memory CD45RA+ cells. Sequenced: naive CD8+ T cells from PBMCs. The source of these receptors is a young man in good health. Some clones in this sample may be carry-over from other donors' samples.

This chain joins TRBV4-1 and TRBJ1-4; D is possibly TRBD1 (5 bases). CDR1 and CDR2 from the germline V gene are MGHRA and YSYEKL. V was shortened by 5 bases and J by 4 bases, with 8 bases between the two germline ends. The CDR3 length is 13 residues. This chain's CDR3 is CASSTGDNEKLFF. CDR3 bases: TGCGCCAGCAGCACAGGCGATAATGAAAAACTGTTTTTT.

The gene calls are TRBV5-6 and TRBJ2-2, with D hard to call. This CDR3 has 13 residues. Trimming removed 0 bases at V and 4 bases at J, with 4 bases between. Germline V lookup: CDR1 SGHDT, CDR2 YYEEEE. The CDR3 region is CASSLAGTGELFF. The CDR3 nucleotides read TGTGCCAGCAGCTTGGCGGGCACCGGGGAGCTGTTTTTT.

This chain joins TRBV29-1 and TRBJ2-7; 10 positions agree with TRBD1. V trimming: 7 bases; J trimming: 7 bases; junction bases outside the gene matches: 13. CDR1 and CDR2 from the germline V gene are SQVTM and ANQGSEA. The CDR3 runs 14 residues. CDR3 sequence reads: CSAGDRGYRGEQYF. CDR3 in DNA: TGCAGCGCCGGGGACAGGGGATACCGGGGTGAGCAGTACTTC.

This chain uses TRBV4-3 with TRBJ2-2, with 11 bases lining up with TRBD2. CDR1 and CDR2 from the germline V gene are LGHNA and YSLEER. The CDR3 is 16 residues long. The J segment lost 5 bases and the V segment lost 1 base, leaving 3 bases of the junction unmatched. The CDR3 sequence: CASSQGLAGWTGELFF. Written as DNA, the CDR3 is TGCGCCAGCAGCCAAGGACTAGCGGGATGGACCGGGGAGCTGTTTTTT.